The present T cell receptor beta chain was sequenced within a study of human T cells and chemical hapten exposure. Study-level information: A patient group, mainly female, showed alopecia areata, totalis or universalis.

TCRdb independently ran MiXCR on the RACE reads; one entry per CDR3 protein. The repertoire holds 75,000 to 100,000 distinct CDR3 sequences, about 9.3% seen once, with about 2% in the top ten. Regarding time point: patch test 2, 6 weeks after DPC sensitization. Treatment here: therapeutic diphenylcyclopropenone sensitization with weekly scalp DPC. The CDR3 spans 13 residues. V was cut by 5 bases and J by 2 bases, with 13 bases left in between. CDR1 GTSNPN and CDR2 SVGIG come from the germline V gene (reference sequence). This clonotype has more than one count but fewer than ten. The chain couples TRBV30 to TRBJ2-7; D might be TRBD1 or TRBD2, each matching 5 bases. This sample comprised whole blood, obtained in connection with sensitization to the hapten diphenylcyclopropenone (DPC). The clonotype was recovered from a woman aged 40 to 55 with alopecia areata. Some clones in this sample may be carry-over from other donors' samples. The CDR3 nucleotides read TGTGCCTGGGGTCGGGACCAGACCTACGAGCAGTACTTC. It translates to CAWGRDQTYEQYF.